This TCR beta chain appears in the sequencing data of a study of spatial heterogeneity in lung cancer. Study at large: A consistent excess of beta-chain over alpha-chain sequences was detected.

Trimming removed 3 bases at V and 1 base at J, with 13 bases between. This CDR3 has 15 residues. Germline values: CDR1 DFQATT, CDR2 SNEGSKA (reference sequence). A single record per CDR3 protein comes from TCRdb applying MiXCR to the 5' RACE reads. The table records fewer than 7,500 distinct CDR3 sequences, 19% of them present only once. This clonotype is deemed medium-sized. Time point reported: sample taken at primary tumor resection. No cell sorting; template was whole RNA from tumor, lung tissue or PBMC. Patients with untreated early-stage non-small cell lung cancer, numbering 72, were the donors. The receptor was isolated from a female donor with early-stage non-small cell lung cancer. This material consisted of PBMCs, taken at surgery. The V call is TRBV20-1, the J call TRBJ1-5; D might be TRBD1 (5 bases). The CDR3 nucleotides read TGCAGTGCTAGGGCCCCTGGGGCCAGCAATCAGCCCCAGCATTTT. This encodes CSARAPGASNQPQHF.